The present T cell receptor (beta chain) was sequenced within a study of Graves' ophthalmopathy and Graves' hyperthyroidism. Notes on the study in general: A model of 13 signatures distinguished ophthalmopathy from stable hyperthyroidism at 85% to 90% sensitivity and roughly 80% specificity. Most thyroid-expanded clonotypes exceeding 0.001 frequency were also found in blood.

Scientists amplified the TCR beta CDR3 regions from RNA transcripts. HTBI-primed RT-PCR formed the first round, and a multiplex PCR formed the second. In TCRdb, the multiplex PCR reads were re-called with MiXCR into one record per CDR3 protein. The sample gives nearly 400,000 distinct CDR3 sequences, 18% of which show up once; about 1.4% is in the top ten. The diagnosis combined clinical symptoms, thyroxine, TRAb, thyroid ultrasound and orbital computed tomography scans. The CDR3 is 12 amino acids. Germline CDR1 is MNHNS and CDR2 is SASEGT. V was cut by 5 bases and J by 4 bases, with 8 bases left in between. This clonotype appeared many times. Antigen specificity is unknown.

The chain joins TRBV6-1 to TRBJ1-2, with D uncertain. Sequenced material: peripheral blood. This TCR came from a woman under 30 with Graves' ophthalmopathy. DNA of the CDR3: TGTGCCAGCAGTACCGGTCCCTATGGCTACACCTTC. Protein: CASSTGPYGYTF.